This T cell receptor (beta chain) was recorded in a study of T cells in Graves' hyperthyroidism and ophthalmopathy. This clonotype has at least ten counts. CDR1 SEHNR and CDR2 FQNEAQ come from the germline V gene (reference sequence). V lost 1 base and J 5 bases, leaving 9 bases between the germline ends. The CDR3 is 13 amino acids. Template material for amplifying TCR beta CDR3 regions consisted of RNA transcripts. During a first-round RT-PCR of the TCR CDR3, the HTBI primer set was used. TCRdb re-derived calls from the multiplex PCR reads in MiXCR, one entry per CDR3 protein. The sample lists approximately 700,000 distinct CDR3 sequences; less than 45% were seen once.

The TCR sequence derives from an adult man with Graves' disease, either hyperthyroidism or ophthalmopathy (not recorded which). Sequenced: peripheral blood or thyroid tissue (not recorded which). J is TRBJ2-7 and V is TRBV7-9; no clear D gene. The CDR3 bases are TGTGCCAGCAGCTTAGTTCTGGAGAACGAGCAGTACTTC. Amino acids: CASSLVLENEQYF.